This T cell receptor beta chain was sequenced in a study of shared clonotypes between healthy human individuals. Broader study findings: Larger estimated richness was generally recorded for naive subsets relative to memory subsets. Four donors had around 5% of their naive CD4 clonotypes in common.

As regards this clone: What it binds is unknown.

Assay: immunoSEQ multiplex PCR; the TCRdb copy retains only in-frame clones and omits some. The repertoire holds 2,500,000 or so clones, less than 95% seen once, with around 0.38% in the top ten. CDR1 SGHRS and CDR2 YFSETQ come from the germline V gene. Trimming removed 4 bases from V and 8 bases from J; junction bases left unmatched: 11. CDR3 length: 15 amino acids. This TCR was recovered from a man between 18 and 35 years old in good health. Some clones in this sample may be carry-over from other donors' samples. Sequenced material: naive CD4+ T cells from PBMCs. The subset was: CD45RA+ positively selected. The rearrangement joins TRBV5-1 to TRBJ2-1; 8 bases map to TRBD2. CDR3 nucleotide sequence: TGCGCCAGCAGCGACCTCGGGACTAGTATCCATGAGCAGTTCTTC. This codes for CASSDLGTSIHEQFF. The full variable domain, rest sourced from reference TRBV5-1 and TRBJ2-1, is KAGVTQTPRYLIKTRGQQVTLSCSPISGHRSVSWYQQTPGQGLQFLFEYFSETQRNKGNFPGRFSGRQFSNSRSEMNVSTLELGDSALYLCASSDLGTSIHEQFFGPGTRLTVL.